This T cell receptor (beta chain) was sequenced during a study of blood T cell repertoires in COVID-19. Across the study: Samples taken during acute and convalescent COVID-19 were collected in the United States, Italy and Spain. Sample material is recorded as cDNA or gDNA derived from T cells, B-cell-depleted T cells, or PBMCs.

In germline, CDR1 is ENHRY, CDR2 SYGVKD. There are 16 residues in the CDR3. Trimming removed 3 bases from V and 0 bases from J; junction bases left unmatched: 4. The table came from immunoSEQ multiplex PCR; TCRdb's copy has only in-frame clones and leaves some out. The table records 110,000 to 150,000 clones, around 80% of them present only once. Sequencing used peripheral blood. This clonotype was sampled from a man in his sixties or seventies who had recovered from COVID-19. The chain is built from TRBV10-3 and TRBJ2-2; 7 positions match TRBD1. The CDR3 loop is CAISEDGQANTGELFF. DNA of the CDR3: TGTGCCATCAGTGAAGACGGACAGGCGAACACCGGGGAGCTGTTTTTT.